This TCR beta chain was captured in a study of blood T cells in healthy people across ages. The CDR3 is 16 amino acids. Germline values: CDR1 SGHTA, CDR2 FQGNSA. The V gene end was trimmed by 5 bases and the J gene end by 4 bases; junction bases not matched to a gene: 12. The use of a sample-barcoded 5' primer and a J-beta primer mix characterized a second PCR of about 7 to 12 cycles. In TCRdb, the 5' RACE reads were re-called with MiXCR into one record per CDR3 protein. The table shows around 820,000 distinct CDR3 sequences, with roughly 25% occurring only once. The sample also formed part of further work on T cells of mothers and their children. Turning to that study: With the M1S primer of the second PCR, sample barcodes and 2-4 random nucleotides were added.

The TCR originated in a boy between 10 and 17 years old in good health. The chain is built from TRBV7-2 and TRBJ2-5; 8 bases line up with TRBD2. Sequenced: blood. This chain's CDR3 is CASSPEVERGRETQYF. For the CDR3, the DNA is TGTGCCAGCAGCCCCGAGGTGGAGCGGGGGAGAGAGACCCAGTACTTC. The full variable domain, rest sourced from reference TRBV7-2 and TRBJ2-5, is GAGVSQSPSNKVTEKGKDVELRCDPISGHTALYWYRQSLGQGLEFLIYFQGNSAPDKSGLPSDRFSAERTGGSVSTLTIQRTQQEDSAVYLCASSPEVERGRETQYFGPGTRLLVL.